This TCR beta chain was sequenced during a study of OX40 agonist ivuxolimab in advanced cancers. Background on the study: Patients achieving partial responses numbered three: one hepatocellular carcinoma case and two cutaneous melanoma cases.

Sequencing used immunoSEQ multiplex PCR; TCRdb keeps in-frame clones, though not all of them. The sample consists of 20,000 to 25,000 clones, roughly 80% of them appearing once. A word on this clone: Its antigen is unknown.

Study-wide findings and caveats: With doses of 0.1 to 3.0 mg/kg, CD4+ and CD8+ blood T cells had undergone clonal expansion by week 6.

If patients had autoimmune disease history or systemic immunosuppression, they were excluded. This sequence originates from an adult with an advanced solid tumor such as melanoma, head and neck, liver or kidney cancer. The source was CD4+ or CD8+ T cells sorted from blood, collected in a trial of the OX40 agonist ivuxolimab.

The CDR3 nucleotides read TGTGCCAGCAGACGACAGAGCACAGATACGCAGTATTTT. Amino acid sequence: CASRRQSTDTQYF. The gene calls are TRBV6-6 and TRBJ2-3, with D maybe TRBD1 (5 bases). CDR3 length: 13 residues. The germline CDR1 and CDR2 sequences are MNHNY and SVGAGI (reference sequence). Trimming stripped 6 bases from V and 0 bases from J, with 7 bases between.